These 15 T cell receptor beta chains were all obtained from the same sample, sequenced in a study of cytomegalovirus exposure and HLA in healthy donors. Primers for the PCR totalled 60 Vbeta and 13 Jbeta. TCRdb's table, derived via immunoSEQ multiplex PCR, lists solely in-frame clones and lacks some. This sample has 180,000 or so clones, with roughly four fifths found just once. Specimen: PBMCs. The receptors were gathered from a man between 18 and 29 years old in good health and CMV-seronegative.

The V call is TRBV5-1, the J call TRBJ2-5; unclear D gene. Germline CDR1 SGHRS, CDR2 YFSETQ. CDR3 size: 16 residues. With 2 bases removed from V and 2 bases from J, the gap between germline ends came to 16 bases. DNA of the CDR3: TGCGCCAGCAGCTTCTTCCGTGGGCATACTCAAGAGACCCAGTACTTC. The encoded protein is CASSFFRGHTQETQYF.

The chain carries TRBV6-1 and TRBJ1-1; TRBD1 aligns across 8 bases. Germline CDR1 reads MNHNS; CDR2 reads SASEGT. The J segment lost 10 bases and the V segment lost 5 bases, leaving 12 bases of the junction unmatched. The CDR3 extends over 14 amino acids. The CDR3 coding sequence is TGTGCCAGCAGTCGGGCACCCCCAGGGGGCTCAGCTTTCTTT. Its protein is CASSRAPPGGSAFF.

On this clone: Other DNA sequences from this sample encode an identical CDR3 as well. The chain joins TRBV5-6 to TRBJ1-6; TRBD1 aligns across 7 bases. From germline, CDR1 is SGHDT and CDR2 YYEEEE. This CDR3 spans 15 amino acids. Trimming at V came to 0 bases and at J to 6 bases, leaving 3 bases not matched to a gene. CDR3 residues: CASSLVDRANSPLHF. DNA for the CDR3: TGTGCCAGCAGCTTGGTAGACAGGGCTAATTCACCCCTCCACTTT.

CDR3 sequence: CTSSLGTGGGASGGTAITYEQYF. The CDR3, as DNA: TGCACCAGCAGCCTCGGAACAGGAGGGGGGGCCAGCGGGGGCACAGCGATCACCTACGAGCAGTACTTC. The genes are TRBV1 and TRBJ2-7; the DNA was not used to check the table's D call, TRBD2. TRBV1 counts as a pseudogene. The CDR3 loop spans 23 amino acids.

The chain uses TRBV30 and TRBJ2-1; 7 bases are shared with TRBD2. The V gene's germline CDR1 is GTSNPN and CDR2 SVGIG (reference sequence). V lost 0 bases to trimming and J lost 12 bases; unmatched junction nucleotides: 14. The CDR3 extends over 15 amino acids. CDR3 sequence: CAWSVRRESRAGQFF. The CDR3, as DNA: TGTGCCTGGAGTGTACGGCGGGAGAGTCGCGCGGGGCAGTTCTTC.

The chain recombines TRBV7-8 with TRBJ1-4; 7 positions match TRBD1. J lost 3 bases, V lost 0 bases, and 1 base had no gene match. The CDR3 is 15 amino acids. CDR1 SGHVS and CDR2 FQNEAQ come from the germline V gene. As DNA, the CDR3 is TGTGCCAGCAGCTTAGCCGGGACAGCTAATGAAAAACTGTTTTTT. This codes for CASSLAGTANEKLFF.

The rearrangement joins TRBV27 to TRBJ1-6, with 11 bases fitting TRBD1. Germline lookup yields CDR1 MNHEY and CDR2 SMNVEV (reference sequence). This CDR3 spans 16 amino acids. Trimming cost V 6 bases and J 13 bases; bases outside gene matches: 14. The CDR3 here is CASSSLTPGQGVPLHF. For the CDR3, the DNA is TGTGCCAGCAGCTCTCTAACTCCGGGACAGGGGGTGCCCCTCCACTTT.

The V gene is TRBV5-1, the J gene TRBJ2-1; 7 positions agree with TRBD2. CDR1 and CDR2 (germline): SGHRS, YFSETQ. This CDR3 comprises 14 residues. V lost 1 base and J lost 6; bases outside the gene matches: 4. The DNA for the CDR3 is TGCGCCAGCAGCTTGTCGGCTAGCGGCAATGAGCAGTTCTTC. This gives the protein CASSLSASGNEQFF.

The chain links TRBV7-9 to TRBJ1-1, with a tentative D call TRBD1 (5 bases). The CDR3 length is 13 residues. CDR1 SEHNR and CDR2 FQNEAQ come from the germline V gene (reference sequence). V was pared by 7 bases and J by 5 bases, with 14 bases between. The CDR3 spells CASTPDGGTEAFF. The CDR3 coding sequence is TGTGCCAGCACCCCGGACGGGGGGACTGAAGCTTTCTTT.

In this sample, this clone turned up a few times. The chain employs TRBV5-1 and TRBJ2-3; no clear D gene. V lost 0 bases and J 1 base, leaving 12 bases between the germline ends. CDR3 length equals 16 residues. CDR1 and CDR2 (germline): SGHRS, YFSETQ. The DNA for the CDR3 is TGCGCCAGCAGCTTGGCACTGCAACCCCGCACAGATACGCAGTATTTT. Encoded protein: CASSLALQPRTDTQYF.

The V call is TRBV28, the J call TRBJ1-3; TRBD1 might be the D (5 bases). With 3 bases removed from V and 1 base from J, the gap between germline ends came to 16 bases. CDR3 length: 17 residues. Germline loops: CDR1 MDHEN, CDR2 SYDVKM. The CDR3 reads CASSFSPTQVSGNTIYF. DNA of the CDR3: TGTGCCAGCAGTTTCAGCCCCACACAGGTTTCTGGAAACACCATATATTTT.

In regard to this clone: The junction shows a germline mismatch at one end, possibly a read error. This chain joins TRBV7-7 and TRBJ2-1; 10 bases match TRBD1. The CDR3 is made up of 15 amino acids. Looked up from germline, CDR1 is SSHAT and CDR2 is FNYEAQ (reference sequence). Written as DNA, the CDR3 is TGTGCTAGCAGCCCGGACAGGGGGAACGTGAATGAGCAGTTCTTC. Protein sequence: CASSPDRGNVNEQFF.

The chain recombines TRBV7-3 with TRBJ1-1; D is ambiguous. Germline V gene sequence: CDR1 SGHTA, CDR2 FQGTGA. The CDR3 spans 16 residues. Trimming took 1 base from V and 1 from J, leaving 13 bases between them. CDR3 coding DNA: TGTGCCAGCAGCTTAAAACCAAGGCGGGAGAACACTGAAGCTTTCTTT. It translates to CASSLKPRRENTEAFF.

The CDR3 sequence: CASSRRLAGGISYEQYF. The CDR3 DNA follows: TGTGCCAGCAGCCGGAGACTAGCGGGGGGGATCTCCTACGAGCAGTACTTC. The genes are TRBV7-2 and TRBJ2-7; 14 bases agree with TRBD2. The V gene's germline CDR1 is SGHTA and CDR2 FQGNSA. V gave up 5 bases and J gave up 0 bases; unmatched junction bases: 6. This CDR3 contains 17 residues.

This clone has just a few counts. This sequence joins TRBV5-1 and TRBJ1-3, with 7 bases that match TRBD1. The CDR3 extends over 16 amino acids. V dropped 4 bases and J dropped 0; count of bases not matched to a gene: 7. Germline V CDR1 and CDR2: SGHRS, YFSETQ. This CDR3 reads CASSEGGGVSGNTIYF. The CDR3 DNA sequence: TGCGCCAGCAGCGAAGGAGGGGGCGTCTCTGGAAACACCATATATTTT.